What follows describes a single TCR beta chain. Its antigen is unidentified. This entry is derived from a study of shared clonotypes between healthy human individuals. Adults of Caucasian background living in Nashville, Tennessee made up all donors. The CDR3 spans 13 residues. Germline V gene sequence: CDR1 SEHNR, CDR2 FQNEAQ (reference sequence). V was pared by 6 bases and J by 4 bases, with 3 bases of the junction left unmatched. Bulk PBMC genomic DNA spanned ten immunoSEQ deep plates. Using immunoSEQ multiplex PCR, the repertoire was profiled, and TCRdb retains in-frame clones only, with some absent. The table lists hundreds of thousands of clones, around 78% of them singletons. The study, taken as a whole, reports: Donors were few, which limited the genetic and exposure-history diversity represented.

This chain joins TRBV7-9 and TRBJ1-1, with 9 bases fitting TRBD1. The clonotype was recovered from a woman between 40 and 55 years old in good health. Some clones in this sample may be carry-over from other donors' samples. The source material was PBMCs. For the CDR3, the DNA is TGTGCCAGCAGAGGGGACAGGGTCACTGAAGCTTTCTTT. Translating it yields CASRGDRVTEAFF.